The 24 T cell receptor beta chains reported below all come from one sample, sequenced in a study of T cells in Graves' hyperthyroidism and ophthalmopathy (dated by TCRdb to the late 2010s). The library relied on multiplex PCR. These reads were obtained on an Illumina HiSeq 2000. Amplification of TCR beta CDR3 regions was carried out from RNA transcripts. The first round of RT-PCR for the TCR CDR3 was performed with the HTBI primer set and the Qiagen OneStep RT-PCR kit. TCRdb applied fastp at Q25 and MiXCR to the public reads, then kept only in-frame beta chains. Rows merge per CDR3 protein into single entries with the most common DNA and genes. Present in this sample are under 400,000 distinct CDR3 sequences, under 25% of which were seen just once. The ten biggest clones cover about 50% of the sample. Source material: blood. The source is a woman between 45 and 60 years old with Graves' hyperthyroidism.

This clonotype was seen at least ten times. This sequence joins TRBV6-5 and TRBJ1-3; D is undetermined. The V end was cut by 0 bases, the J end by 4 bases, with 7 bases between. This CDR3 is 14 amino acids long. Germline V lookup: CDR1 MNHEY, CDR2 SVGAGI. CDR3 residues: CASSYSKGGNTIYF. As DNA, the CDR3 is TGTGCCAGCAGTTACTCGAAAGGCGGAAACACCATATATTTT.

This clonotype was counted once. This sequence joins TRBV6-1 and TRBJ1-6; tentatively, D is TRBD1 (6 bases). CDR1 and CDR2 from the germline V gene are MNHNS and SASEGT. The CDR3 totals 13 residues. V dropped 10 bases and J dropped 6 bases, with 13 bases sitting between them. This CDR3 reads CANRDTVNSPLHF. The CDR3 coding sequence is TGTGCCAACCGGGACACGGTTAATTCACCCCTCCACTTT.

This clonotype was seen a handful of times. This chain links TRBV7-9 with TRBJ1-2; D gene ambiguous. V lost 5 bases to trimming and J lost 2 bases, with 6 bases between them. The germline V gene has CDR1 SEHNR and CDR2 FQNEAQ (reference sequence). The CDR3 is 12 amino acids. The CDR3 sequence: CASSPHNYGYTF. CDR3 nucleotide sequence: TGTGCCAGCAGCCCGCACAACTATGGCTACACCTTC.

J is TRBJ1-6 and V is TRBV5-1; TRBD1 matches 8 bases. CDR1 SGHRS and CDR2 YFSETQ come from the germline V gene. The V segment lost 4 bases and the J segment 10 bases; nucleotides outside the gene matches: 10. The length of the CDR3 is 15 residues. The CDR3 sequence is CASSRKQGEESPLHF. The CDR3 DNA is TGCGCCAGCAGCAGAAAACAGGGGGAAGAATCACCCCTCCACTTT. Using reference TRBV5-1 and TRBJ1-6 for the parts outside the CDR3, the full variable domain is KAGVTQTPRYLIKTRGQQVTLSCSPISGHRSVSWYQQTPGQGLQFLFEYFSETQRNKGNFPGRFSGRQFSNSRSEMNVSTLELGDSALYLCASSRKQGEESPLHFGNGTRLTVT.

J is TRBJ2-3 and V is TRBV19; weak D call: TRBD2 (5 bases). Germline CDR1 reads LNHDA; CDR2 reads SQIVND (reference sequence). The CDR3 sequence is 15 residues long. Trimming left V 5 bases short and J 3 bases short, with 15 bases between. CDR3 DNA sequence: TGTGCCAGTAGTCGGGGTCAGACCGGGACAGATACGCAGTATTTT. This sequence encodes CASSRGQTGTDTQYF.

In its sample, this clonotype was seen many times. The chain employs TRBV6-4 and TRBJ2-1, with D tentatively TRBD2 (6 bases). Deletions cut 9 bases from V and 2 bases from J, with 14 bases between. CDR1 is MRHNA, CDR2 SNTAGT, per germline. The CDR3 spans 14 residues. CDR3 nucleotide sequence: TGTGCCAGTGGCTTGGGAGGCCCCTACAATGAGCAGTTCTTC. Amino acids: CASGLGGPYNEQFF.

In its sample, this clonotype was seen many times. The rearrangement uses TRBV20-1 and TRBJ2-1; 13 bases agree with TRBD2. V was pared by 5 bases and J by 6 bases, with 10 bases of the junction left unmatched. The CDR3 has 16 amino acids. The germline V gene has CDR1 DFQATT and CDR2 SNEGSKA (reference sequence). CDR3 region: CSAGSPGLAGTNEQFF. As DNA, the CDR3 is TGCAGTGCTGGCAGTCCGGGACTAGCGGGGACCAATGAGCAGTTCTTC.

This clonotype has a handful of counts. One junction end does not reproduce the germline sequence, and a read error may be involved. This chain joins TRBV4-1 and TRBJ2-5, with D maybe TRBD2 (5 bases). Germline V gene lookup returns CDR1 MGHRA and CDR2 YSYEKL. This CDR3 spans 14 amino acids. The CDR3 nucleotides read TGCGCCAGCAGCCAAGTCCGGAGGCAAGAGATCCAGTACTTC. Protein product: CASSQVRRQEIQYF.

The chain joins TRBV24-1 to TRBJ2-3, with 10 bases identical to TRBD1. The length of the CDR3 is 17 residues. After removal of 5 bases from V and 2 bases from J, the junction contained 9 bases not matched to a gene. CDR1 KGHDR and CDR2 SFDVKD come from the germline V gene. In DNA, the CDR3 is TGTGCCACCAGTGGTCCGGTGGGGACAGGGGACACAGATACGCAGTATTTT. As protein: CATSGPVGTGDTDTQYF.

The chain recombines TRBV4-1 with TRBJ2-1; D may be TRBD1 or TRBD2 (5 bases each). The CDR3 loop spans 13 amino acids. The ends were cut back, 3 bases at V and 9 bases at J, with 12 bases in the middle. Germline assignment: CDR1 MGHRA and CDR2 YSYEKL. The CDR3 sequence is CASSHNPGTEQFF. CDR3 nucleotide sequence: TGCGCCAGCAGCCACAATCCCGGGACTGAGCAGTTCTTC.

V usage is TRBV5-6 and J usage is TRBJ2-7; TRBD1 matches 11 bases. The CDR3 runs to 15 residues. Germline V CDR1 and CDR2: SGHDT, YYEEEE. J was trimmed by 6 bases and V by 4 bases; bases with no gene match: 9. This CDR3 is CASSLFGDRGSEQYF. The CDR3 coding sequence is TGTGCCAGCAGCCTATTTGGGGACAGGGGGTCCGAGCAGTACTTC.

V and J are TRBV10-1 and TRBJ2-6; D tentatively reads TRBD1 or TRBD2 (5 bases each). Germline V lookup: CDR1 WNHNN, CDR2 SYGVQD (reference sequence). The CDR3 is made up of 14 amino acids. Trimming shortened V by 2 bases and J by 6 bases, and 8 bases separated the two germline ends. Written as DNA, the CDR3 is TGCGCCAGCAGTGAGGGGGGTCCGGCCAACGTCCTGACTTTC. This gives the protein CASSEGGPANVLTF.

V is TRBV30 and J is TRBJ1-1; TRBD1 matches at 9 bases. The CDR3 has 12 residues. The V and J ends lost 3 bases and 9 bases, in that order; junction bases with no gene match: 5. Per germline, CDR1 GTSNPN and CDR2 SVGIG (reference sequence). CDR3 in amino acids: CAWSAGTGKAFF. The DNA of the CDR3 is TGTGCCTGGAGCGCCGGGACAGGGAAAGCTTTCTTT.

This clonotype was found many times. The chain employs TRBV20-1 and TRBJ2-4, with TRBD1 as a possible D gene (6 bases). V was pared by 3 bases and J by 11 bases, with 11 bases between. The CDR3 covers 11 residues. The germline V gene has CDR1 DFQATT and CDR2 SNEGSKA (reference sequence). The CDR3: CSASPGQLQYF. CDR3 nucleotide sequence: TGCAGTGCTAGCCCTGGACAGCTTCAGTACTTC.

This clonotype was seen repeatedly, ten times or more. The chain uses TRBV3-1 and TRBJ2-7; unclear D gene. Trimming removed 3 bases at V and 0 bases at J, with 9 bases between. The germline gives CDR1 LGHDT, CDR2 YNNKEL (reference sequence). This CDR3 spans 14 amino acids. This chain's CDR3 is CASSHGVTSYEQYF. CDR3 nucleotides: TGTGCCAGCAGCCATGGGGTTACCTCCTACGAGCAGTACTTC.

In DNA, the CDR3 is TGTGCCAGCGGCAACGGACAGGGGTATTATAGCAATCAGCCCCAGCATTTT. It encodes CASGNGQGYYSNQPQHF. The chain joins TRBV6-5 to TRBJ1-5; 9 positions match TRBD1. This CDR3 is 17 amino acids long. V gave up 8 bases and J gave up 0 bases; unmatched junction bases: 11. Germline values: CDR1 MNHEY, CDR2 SVGAGI.

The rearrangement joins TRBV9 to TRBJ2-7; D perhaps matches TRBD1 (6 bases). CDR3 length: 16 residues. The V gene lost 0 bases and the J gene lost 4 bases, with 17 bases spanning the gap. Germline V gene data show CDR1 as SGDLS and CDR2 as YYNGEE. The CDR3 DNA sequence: TGTGCCAGCAGCGTAGAGGCAGGGGCCGCCCGATACGAGCAGTACTTC. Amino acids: CASSVEAGAARYEQYF.

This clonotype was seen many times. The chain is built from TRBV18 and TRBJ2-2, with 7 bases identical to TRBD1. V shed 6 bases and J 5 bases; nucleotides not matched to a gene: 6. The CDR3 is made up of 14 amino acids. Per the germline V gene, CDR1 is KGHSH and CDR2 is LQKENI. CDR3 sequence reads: CASSELTGTGELFF. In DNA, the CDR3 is TGTGCCAGCTCCGAGCTGACAGGGACCGGGGAGCTGTTTTTT.

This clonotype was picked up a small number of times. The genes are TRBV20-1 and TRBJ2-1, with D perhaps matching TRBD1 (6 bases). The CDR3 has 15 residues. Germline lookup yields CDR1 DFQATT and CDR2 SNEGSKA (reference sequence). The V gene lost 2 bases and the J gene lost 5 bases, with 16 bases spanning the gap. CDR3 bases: TGCAGTGCTAGAAAACAGGGAGCATGGGACAATGAGCAGTTCTTC. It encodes CSARKQGAWDNEQFF.

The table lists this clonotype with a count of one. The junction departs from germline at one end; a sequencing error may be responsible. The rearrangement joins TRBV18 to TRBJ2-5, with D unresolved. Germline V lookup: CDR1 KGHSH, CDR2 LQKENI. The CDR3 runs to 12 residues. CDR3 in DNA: TGTGCCAGCTCACCGCCCGAAGAAACCCAGTACTTC. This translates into CASSPPEETQYF.

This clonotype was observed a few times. CDR3 nucleotides: TGTGCCAGCAGCCGGACTAGCGGGGGGTATGAGCAGTTCTTC. Protein: CASSRTSGGYEQFF. The rearrangement joins TRBV11-3 to TRBJ2-1; 14 bases are shared with TRBD2. Losses at the gene ends were 5 bases for V and 8 bases for J; bases not matched to a gene: 2. This CDR3 spans 14 amino acids. Germline V lookup: CDR1 SGHNT, CDR2 YENEEA.

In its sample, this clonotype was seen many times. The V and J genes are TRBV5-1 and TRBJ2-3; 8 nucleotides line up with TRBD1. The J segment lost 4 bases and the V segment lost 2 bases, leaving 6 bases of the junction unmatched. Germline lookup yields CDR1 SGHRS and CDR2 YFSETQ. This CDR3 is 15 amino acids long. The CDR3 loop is CASSFPGQAADTQYF. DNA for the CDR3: TGCGCCAGCAGCTTCCCGGGACAGGCAGCAGATACGCAGTATTTT.

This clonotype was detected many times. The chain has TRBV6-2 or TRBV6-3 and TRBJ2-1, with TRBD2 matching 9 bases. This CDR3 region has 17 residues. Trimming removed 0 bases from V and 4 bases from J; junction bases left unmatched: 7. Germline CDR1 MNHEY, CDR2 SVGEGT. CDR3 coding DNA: TGTGCCAGCAGTTACTCGACCCAGCGGGGGGCATACAATGAGCAGTTCTTC. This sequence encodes CASSYSTQRGAYNEQFF.

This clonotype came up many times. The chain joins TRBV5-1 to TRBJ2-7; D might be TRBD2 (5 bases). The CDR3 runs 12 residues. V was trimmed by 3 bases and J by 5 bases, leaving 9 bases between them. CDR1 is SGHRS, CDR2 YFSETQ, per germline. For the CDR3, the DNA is TGCGCCAGCAGCTACTCCGGGGACGAGCAGTACTTC. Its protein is CASSYSGDEQYF.